Listed here are 28 T cell receptor beta chains from one sample, sequenced in a study of blood T cell repertoires in COVID-19. The method was immunoSEQ multiplex PCR; TCRdb's version includes in-frame clones alone and lacks a portion of them. The table lists fewer than 450,000 clones, 75% to 90% of them singletons. The sample taken for sequencing was peripheral blood. The receptors shown here come from a woman aged 50 to 60 with COVID-19, enrolled during active disease.

This chain joins TRBV4-1 and TRBJ1-1; D possibly corresponds to TRBD1 (5 bases). The CDR3 covers 17 residues. Germline CDR1 is MGHRA and CDR2 is YSYEKL. V was trimmed by 3 bases and J by 0 bases, leaving 17 bases between them. The CDR3 coding sequence is TGCGCCAGCAGCCAGGGATCAGGGTCCGGTTTGAACACTGAAGCTTTCTTT. Translation gives CASSQGSGSGLNTEAFF.

CDR3 amino acids: CASSTSPYEQYF. CDR3 bases: TGTGCCAGTAGTACCTCCCCCTACGAGCAGTACTTC. V usage is TRBV19 and J usage is TRBJ2-7; no reliable D call. The CDR3 length is 12 residues. Germline CDR1 reads LNHDA; CDR2 reads SQIVND (reference sequence). Trimming left V 4 bases short and J 2 bases short, with 6 bases between.

The V call is TRBV7-2, the J call TRBJ2-1, with a tentative D call TRBD2 (5 bases). The germline V gene has CDR1 SGHTA and CDR2 FQGNSA. The CDR3 runs to 14 residues. V was cut by 2 bases and J by 5 bases, with 10 bases left in between. The CDR3 bases are TGTGCCAGCAGCTTAACTAGGAACGACAATGAGCAGTTCTTC. Protein: CASSLTRNDNEQFF.

The V gene is TRBV5-5, the J gene TRBJ1-5; maybe TRBD1 (5 bases). Trimming removed 0 bases at V and 6 bases at J, with 10 bases between. The CDR3 is made up of 14 amino acids. In germline, CDR1 is SGHKS, CDR2 YYEKEE (reference sequence). In nucleotides, the CDR3 is TGTGCCAGCAGCTTGGTCGGGGGTGGTCAGCCCCAGCATTTT. Translation: CASSLVGGGQPQHF.

V is TRBV5-1 and J is TRBJ2-5, with D perhaps matching TRBD2 (6 bases). The germline CDR1 and CDR2 sequences are SGHRS and YFSETQ. This CDR3 has 15 amino acids. Trimming left V 7 bases short and J 1 base short, with 17 bases between. The CDR3 bases are TGCGCCAGCGGGGGAGGCCGAGGTAGCCAAGAGACCCAGTACTTC. Translated, it gives CASGGGRGSQETQYF.

The chain recombines TRBV27 with TRBJ2-3; tentatively, D is TRBD2 (6 bases). Trimming shortened V by 10 bases and J by 3 bases, and 20 bases separated the two germline ends. There are 15 residues in the CDR3. Germline CDR1 and CDR2: MNHEY and SMNVEV (reference sequence). CDR3 amino acids: CATAPAPLATDTQYF. CDR3 sequence (DNA): TGTGCCACCGCCCCTGCCCCTCTAGCGACAGATACGCAGTATTTT.

The J gene is TRBJ2-5, the V gene TRBV5-4; D possibly corresponds to TRBD2 (5 bases). The V and J ends lost 1 base and 3 bases respectively, with 10 bases between them. The CDR3 is 14 residues long. Germline loops: CDR1 SGHNT, CDR2 YYREEE (reference sequence). This CDR3 is CASSLFDGKETQYF. The CDR3 DNA follows: TGTGCCAGCAGCTTGTTTGACGGGAAAGAGACCCAGTACTTC.

This chain links TRBV3-1 (or the pseudogene TRBV3-2) with TRBJ2-1, with D possibly being TRBD2 (6 bases). Germline assignment: CDR1 LGHDT and CDR2 YNNKEL (reference sequence). The CDR3 covers 16 residues. Trimming removed 4 bases from V and 1 base from J, with 14 bases in between. CDR3: CASSLSGVGSYNEQFF. For the CDR3, the DNA is TGTGCCAGCAGCCTTTCGGGAGTAGGTTCCTACAATGAGCAGTTCTTC.

The chain carries TRBV27 and TRBJ1-2; D perhaps matches TRBD1 (6 bases). V lost 6 bases and J lost 4, with 12 bases in between. Per the germline V gene, CDR1 is MNHEY and CDR2 is SMNVEV (reference sequence). The CDR3 is 13 amino acids. The CDR3 nucleotides read TGTGCCAGCAGCACCTCGGACAGCTATGGCTACACCTTC. Its protein product is CASSTSDSYGYTF.

V and J are TRBV5-5 and TRBJ1-2; perhaps TRBD1 as D (6 bases). The ends were cut back, 5 bases at V and 0 bases at J, with 8 bases in the middle. Germline V gives CDR1 SGHKS, CDR2 YYEKEE (reference sequence). The CDR3 runs 13 residues. The CDR3: CASSDRTNYGYTF. In nucleotides, the CDR3 is TGTGCCAGCAGTGACAGGACTAACTATGGCTACACCTTC.

The chain recombines TRBV5-4 with TRBJ2-1; the D gene is possibly TRBD2 (6 bases). CDR1 and CDR2 (germline): SGHNT, YYREEE (reference sequence). V shed 4 bases and J shed 9 bases, with 20 bases lying between them. The CDR3 runs 15 residues. CDR3 protein: CASSPWIAAPGEQFF. As DNA, the CDR3 is TGTGCCAGCAGCCCCTGGATAGCGGCTCCAGGTGAGCAGTTCTTC.

This clone showed up just a few times. This sequence joins TRBV28 and TRBJ1-1; D is unresolved. Germline V lookup: CDR1 MDHEN, CDR2 SYDVKM. The CDR3 is 11 residues long. V lost 4 bases to trimming and J lost 6 bases, with 6 bases between them. The CDR3 coding sequence is TGTGCCAGCAGTTCTTTCCCTGAAGCTTTCTTT. Translating gives CASSSFPEAFF.

The count of this clone is one. The chain combines TRBV18 with TRBJ1-2, with D possibly matching TRBD1 (6 bases). V lost 6 bases, J lost 0 bases, and 23 bases lay in between. CDR3 length: 18 amino acids. Germline values: CDR1 KGHSH, CDR2 LQKENI. CDR3 loop: CASSQFFGTPSTNYGYTF. In DNA, the CDR3 is TGTGCCAGCTCGCAGTTTTTCGGGACACCCAGTACTAACTATGGCTACACCTTC. The full variable domain, in which reference TRBV18 and TRBJ1-2 provide the parts outside the CDR3, is NAGVMQNPRHLVRRRGQEARLRCSPMKGHSHVYWYRQLPEEGLKFMVYLQKENIIDESGMPKERFSAEFPKEGPSILRIQQVVRGDSAAYFCASSQFFGTPSTNYGYTFGSGTRLTVV.

V gene TRBV27 combines with J gene TRBJ2-7, with D tentatively TRBD2 (5 bases). Looked up from germline, CDR1 is MNHEY and CDR2 is SMNVEV (reference sequence). The CDR3 runs to 12 residues. Between the trimmed V and J ends, which lost 7 bases and 3 bases, there was a span of 10 bases. Written as DNA, the CDR3 is TGTGCCAGCACGACTAACAACTACGAGCAGTACTTC. It is translated as CASTTNNYEQYF.

The rearrangement uses TRBV5-5 and TRBJ2-2; D remains unclear. Germline-derived CDR1 and CDR2 are SGHKS and YYEKEE (reference sequence). This CDR3 contains 12 residues. Trimming cost V 0 bases and J 8 bases, with 5 bases left between them. In DNA, the CDR3 is TGTGCCAGCAGCTTGGCCTTGGGGGAGCTGTTTTTT. The encoded protein is CASSLALGELFF.

This clone appeared once. This chain links TRBV21-1 with TRBJ1-6; TRBD1 is the table's D call and was not checked against the DNA. TRBV21-1 represents a pseudogene. The CDR3 length is 18 residues. CDR3 region: CASSIYRPKTGDNSPLHF. CDR3 DNA: TGTGCCAGCAGCATCTACAGACCAAAGACAGGGGATAATTCACCCCTCCACTTT.

This sequence joins TRBV24-1 and TRBJ1-2; no clear D gene. Germline CDR1 is KGHDR and CDR2 is SFDVKD. CDR3 length: 12 amino acids. Trimming stripped 1 base from V and 7 bases from J, with 6 bases between. The CDR3 protein is CATSDFFGGYTF. As DNA, the CDR3 is TGTGCCACCAGTGATTTTTTCGGTGGCTACACCTTC.

The rearrangement joins TRBV2 to TRBJ1-5; TRBD1 matches at 8 bases. The CDR3 has 15 residues. Germline loops: CDR1 SNHLY, CDR2 FYNNEI. J lost 3 bases, V lost 6 bases, and 7 bases had no gene match. CDR3 amino acids: CASRLQGVYNQPQHF. CDR3 DNA: TGTGCCAGCAGGCTACAGGGGGTCTACAATCAGCCCCAGCATTTT.

CDR3 DNA: TGTGCCAGCAGCCAGGACAGAGGGGCTAATGAAAAACTGTTTTTT. Protein sequence: CASSQDRGANEKLFF. The chain carries TRBV6-5 and TRBJ1-4; D is possibly TRBD1 (6 bases). The CDR3 runs 15 residues. Between the trimmed V and J ends, which lost 6 bases and 3 bases, there was a span of 14 bases. Germline V gene sequence: CDR1 MNHEY, CDR2 SVGAGI.

The CDR3 region is CASSWMDINYGYTF. Here the CDR3 DNA reads TGCGCCAGCAGCTGGATGGACATTAACTATGGCTACACCTTC. The genes are TRBV5-1 and TRBJ1-2; a possible D gene is TRBD1 (5 bases). The CDR3 sequence is 14 residues long. Trimming took 3 bases from V and 1 from J, leaving 10 bases between them. Germline CDR1 reads SGHRS; CDR2 reads YFSETQ.

V and J are TRBV11-2 and TRBJ2-5; tentatively, D is TRBD1 (6 bases). Trimming removed 1 base at V and 2 bases at J, with 14 bases between. Germline assignment: CDR1 SGHAT and CDR2 FQNNGV. The CDR3 is 16 amino acids. The CDR3 bases are TGTGCCAGCAGCTTAGGAGTTTCAGGGGAACAAGAGACCCAGTACTTC. Translation gives CASSLGVSGEQETQYF.

The chain employs TRBV12-3 or TRBV12-4 and TRBJ1-3; D is unclear. CDR3 length: 12 residues. V lost 3 bases to trimming and J lost 4 bases, with 4 bases between them. DNA for the CDR3: TGTGCCAGCAGTTTCAGGGGAAACACCATATATTTT. Residues: CASSFRGNTIYF.

The V gene is TRBV7-2, the J gene TRBJ2-1, with TRBD2 matching over 7 bases. The germline V gene encodes CDR1 SGHTA and CDR2 FQGNSA. V lost 4 bases, J lost 2 bases, and 5 bases stayed unmatched. CDR3 length: 15 residues. CDR3 in DNA: TGTGCCAGCAGCTGGAGCGGGGCCACCTACAATGAGCAGTTCTTC. This encodes CASSWSGATYNEQFF.

The V gene is TRBV19, the J gene TRBJ1-4; D is possibly TRBD1 (5 bases). Trimming removed 5 bases at V and 0 bases at J, with 13 bases between. Germline CDR1 and CDR2: LNHDA and SQIVND (reference sequence). The CDR3 spans 16 residues. CDR3 protein: CASSSAGRATNEKLFF. CDR3 nucleotides: TGTGCCAGTAGTTCCGCAGGGAGGGCAACTAATGAAAAACTGTTTTTT.

V gene TRBV28 combines with J gene TRBJ2-7; D might be TRBD2 (6 bases). CDR3 length: 13 amino acids. The germline V and J ends were trimmed by 7 bases and 2 bases, with 12 bases remaining between them. In germline, CDR1 is MDHEN, CDR2 SYDVKM. CDR3 amino acids: CASTGTVTYEQYF. The CDR3 region has the DNA TGTGCCAGCACCGGGACTGTGACCTACGAGCAGTACTTC.

The chain employs TRBV7-2 and TRBJ2-7; 9 bases are a match to TRBD2. The CDR3 consists of 19 residues. The germline gives CDR1 SGHTA, CDR2 FQGNSA. With 1 base clipped from V and 3 bases from J, the junction kept 16 bases outside the gene matches. The CDR3 loop reads CASSLGGSGGPRIVYEQYF. The DNA of the CDR3 is TGTGCCAGCAGCTTAGGGGGGAGCGGGGGGCCGCGAATCGTCTACGAGCAGTACTTC.

The rearrangement links TRBV4-1 to TRBJ2-5, with TRBD1 matching 11 bases. CDR1 and CDR2 (germline): MGHRA, YSYEKL. The V segment lost 4 bases and the J segment 4 bases; nucleotides outside the gene matches: 5. There are 15 residues in the CDR3. The CDR3 spells CASSPRTGGVETQYF. CDR3 bases: TGCGCCAGCAGCCCGAGGACAGGGGGCGTAGAGACCCAGTACTTC.

Only a few counts were recorded for this clone. V and J are TRBV6-2 or TRBV6-3 and TRBJ1-1; TRBD1 matches 12 bases. Trimming cost V 5 bases and J 10 bases; bases outside gene matches: 5. This CDR3 comprises 13 residues. Per the germline V gene, CDR1 is MNHEY and CDR2 is SVGEGT. The CDR3 nucleotides are TGTGCCAGCAGTGGGACAGGGGGCCGGGTAGCTTTCTTT. Encoded protein: CASSGTGGRVAFF.